A selection of T cell receptor beta chains follows, all from one sample in a study of T cell responses to AZD1222 COVID-19 vaccine. Using immunoSEQ multiplex PCR, the repertoire was profiled, and TCRdb retains in-frame clones only, with some absent. In the table there are about 97,000 clones, approximately 81% of which are singletons. Sample: peripheral blood, taken on day 0 of AZD1222 vaccination. The receptors shown here come from an adult in good health. Both conserved end residues are part of each CDR3. D genes are given only for firm matches. Clone size is shown for a subset of rows, as once, few, many or a class of expanded clone.

-	-	TRBJ1-1	TRBV4-2	CASRQDPLGRGSRSEAFF	TGTGCCAGCAGACAAGATCCTTTAGGAAGGGGGAGCAGGAGTGAAGCTTTCTTT
-	-	TRBJ1-2	TRBV19	CASSISGYGYTF	TGTGCCAGTAGCATCTCGGGATATGGCTACACCTTC
TRBD2	-	TRBJ2-1	TRBV4-2	CASSQEGTSGRLGAYNEQFF	TGTGCCAGCAGCCAAGAAGGGACTAGCGGGAGGCTAGGGGCTTACAATGAGCAGTTCTTC
-	few	TRBJ1-5	TRBV18	CASSPQGGNQPQHF	TGTGCCAGCTCACCTCAGGGTGGGAATCAGCCCCAGCATTTT
-	-	TRBJ1-4	TRBV6-4	CASSYRESNEKLFF	TGTGCCAGCAGTTACAGGGAGAGTAATGAAAAACTGTTTTTT
TRBD2	-	TRBJ2-1	TRBV9	CASSFSGTSSYNEQFF	TGTGCCAGCAGCTTTAGCGGGACTAGCTCCTACAATGAGCAGTTCTTC
-	-	TRBJ1-6	TRBV30	CAWSLGQGNFRSYNSPLHF	TGTGCCTGGAGTTTAGGGCAGGGGAATTTCCGCTCCTATAATTCACCCCTCCACTTT
-	-	TRBJ2-5	TRBV12-1	CASSRLVPAETQYF	TGTGCCAGCAGCCGTCTCGTGCCGGCGGAGACCCAGTACTTC
-	-	TRBJ2-2	TRBV7-9	CASSLGGTNTGELFF	TGTGCCAGCAGCTTAGGAGGGACTAACACCGGGGAGCTGTTTTTT
-	-	TRBJ1-2	TRBV5-4	CASSLDGASGYTF	TGTGCCAGCAGCTTGGACGGAGCCTCGGGCTACACCTTC
-	-	TRBJ2-5	TRBV7-8	CASGGGPQETQYF	TGTGCCAGCGGAGGAGGCCCCCAAGAGACCCAGTACTTC
-	-	TRBJ2-1	TRBV7-2	CASSLAQVGYNEQFF	TGTGCCAGCAGCTTAGCGCAGGTGGGGTACAATGAGCAGTTCTTC
TRBD1	-	TRBJ1-2	TRBV24-1	CATSDYTGVGYTF	TGTGCCACCAGTGACTACACAGGGGTCGGCTACACCTTC
TRBD2	-	TRBJ2-4	TRBV4-2	CASSQEPDIGGGNIQYF	TGTGCCAGCAGCCAAGAACCGGATATCGGGGGGGGAAACATTCAGTACTTC
-	-	TRBJ2-2	TRBV5-1	CASSTTGSANTGELFF	TGCGCCAGCAGCACAACAGGGTCCGCGAACACCGGGGAGCTGTTTTTT
-	-	TRBJ2-7	TRBV19	CASSKGTTYEQYF	TGTGCCAGTAGTAAGGGCACCACCTACGAGCAGTACTTC
TRBD2	-	TRBJ2-1	TRBV29-1	CSVQGLAGGRNNEQFF	TGCAGCGTTCAGGGACTAGCGGGAGGTCGGAACAATGAGCAGTTCTTC
TRBD2	-	TRBJ2-1	TRBV6-2/TRBV6-3	CASSDGTRGANEQFF	TGTGCCAGCAGTGATGGGACTAGAGGGGCCAATGAGCAGTTCTTC
-	few	TRBJ2-1	TRBV28	CASSLGGTYNEQFF	TGTGCCAGCAGTTTAGGGGGGACTTACAATGAGCAGTTCTTC
-	-	TRBJ2-3	TRBV24-1	CATTGRITDTQYF	TGTGCCACCACGGGACGGATCACAGATACGCAGTATTTT
-	-	TRBJ1-1	TRBV6-5	CASRLGRGARTEAFF	TGTGCCAGCAGGCTAGGTAGGGGGGCGCGCACTGAAGCTTTCTTT
-	-	TRBJ1-1	TRBV28	CASSSKPVLGGPEAFF	TGTGCCAGCAGTTCCAAACCTGTCTTGGGGGGCCCTGAAGCTTTCTTT
-	-	TRBJ1-5	TRBV9	CASSVGYSEGGDNQPQHF	TGTGCCAGCAGCGTAGGGTATAGTGAGGGGGGGGATAATCAGCCCCAGCATTTT
TRBD1	-	TRBJ1-1	TRBV6-2/TRBV6-3	CASSPILGAGGRTEAFF	TGTGCCAGCAGTCCCATTTTGGGGGCAGGGGGCAGAACTGAAGCTTTCTTT
TRBD1	once	TRBJ1-1	TRBV6-5	CASSTPGQGVVAFF	TGTGCCAGCAGTACGCCGGGACAGGGAGTCGTGGCTTTCTTT
-	-	TRBJ2-1	TRBV4-2	CASSQNKAGEQFF	TGTGCCAGCAGCCAGAATAAAGCGGGTGAGCAGTTCTTC
TRBD2	-	TRBJ2-3	TRBV19	CASSISLAGGADTQYF	TGTGCCAGTAGTATTTCCCTAGCGGGGGGCGCAGATACGCAGTATTTT
-	-	TRBJ1-1	TRBV9	CASSVAMGSEAFF	TGTGCCAGCAGCGTAGCTATGGGGAGTGAAGCTTTCTTT
-	few	TRBJ2-5	TRBV7-9	CASLEGGGAVGETQYF	TGTGCCAGCTTGGAGGGAGGAGGCGCGGTTGGAGAGACCCAGTACTTC
-	-	TRBJ1-2	TRBV12-3/TRBV12-4	CASSFSSYGYTF	TGTGCCAGCAGTTTCTCGTCTTATGGCTACACCTTC
-	-	TRBJ1-5	TRBV2	CASSEAARGTLNQPQHF	TGTGCCAGCAGTGAAGCGGCGAGAGGGACCCTCAATCAGCCCCAGCATTTT
-	-	TRBJ1-6	TRBV21-1	CASSKMGSEKSPLHF	TGTGCCAGCAGCAAAATGGGGTCGGAAAAGTCACCCCTCCACTTT